A selection of T cell receptor beta chains follows, all from one sample in a study of T-cell memory formation after mild COVID-19. From the 5' RACE reads, TCRdb called clonotypes with MiXCR, one entry per CDR3 protein. The data contain 470,000 or so distinct CDR3 sequences, 20% of them singletons. Sample: PBMCs or a T cell subset sorted from them (not recorded which). These receptors were collected from an adult woman who had mild COVID-19 (a few samples of this study predate the infection). Cell type and time point are not known. The CDR3 runs from the conserved cysteine through the conserved F or W. A D gene is named only where the DNA matches it firmly. Clone size is shown for a subset of rows, as once, few, many or a class of expanded clone.

D	size	V	J	CDR3	DNA
TRBD1	few	TRBV4-1	TRBJ2-7	CASSQDGTGLSYEQYF	TGCGCCAGCAGCCAAGATGGGACAGGGCTCTCCTACGAGCAGTACTTC
.	few	TRBV30	TRBJ2-2	CARRGGTNTGELFF	TGTGCCCGGAGGGGGGGGACTAACACCGGGGAGCTGTTTTTT
TRBD1	.	TRBV27	TRBJ2-7	CASSFGTEPYEQYF	TGTGCCAGCAGTTTCGGGACAGAACCCTACGAGCAGTACTTC
TRBD1	.	TRBV28	TRBJ2-1	CASRTGGAKLEQFF	TGTGCCAGCAGGACAGGGGGCGCTAAGCTTGAGCAGTTCTTC
TRBD1	.	TRBV7-3	TRBJ1-1	CASQTGPNTEAFF	TGTGCCAGCCAGACAGGGCCGAACACTGAAGCTTTCTTT
TRBD2	few	TRBV7-4	TRBJ2-7	CASSLPSGSLCEQYF	TGTGCCAGCAGCTTACCTAGCGGGAGTCTGTGCGAGCAGTACTTC
.	.	TRBV7-9	TRBJ1-1	CASSGREQLEAFF	TGTGCCAGCAGCGGCCGGGAACAACTTGAAGCTTTCTTT
.	few	TRBV29-1	TRBJ2-5	CSVEDRETHNEGIRPQETQYF	TGCAGCGTTGAAGATCGGGAGACCCACAACGAGGGGATCCGGCCTCAAGAGACCCAGTACTTC
.	.	TRBV25-1	TRBJ2-2	CASSWGANTGELFF	TGTGCCAGCTCATGGGGGGCGAACACCGGGGAGCTGTTTTTT
TRBD1	.	TRBV20-1	TRBJ2-7	CSIQGALEQYF	TGCAGTATACAGGGGGCACTGGAGCAGTACTTC
TRBD2	.	TRBV19	TRBJ2-1	CASSNIAGYNEQFF	TGTGCCAGTAGTAATATAGCGGGATACAATGAGCAGTTCTTC
.	.	TRBV27	TRBJ1-5	CASSYGGSNQPQHF	TGTGCCAGCAGTTACGGGGGTAGCAATCAGCCCCAGCATTTT
TRBD1	.	TRBV11-2	TRBJ2-7	CASSLGTGGLSSYEQYF	TGTGCCAGCAGCTTAGGGACAGGGGGCCTGAGCTCCTACGAGCAGTACTTC
.	.	TRBV18	TRBJ1-4	CASSPNRDGTNEKLFF	TGTGCCAGCTCACCGAACCGGGACGGCACTAATGAAAAACTGTTTTTT
.	.	TRBV5-6	TRBJ1-1	CASSGGLVNTEAFF	TGTGCCAGCAGCGGTGGACTGGTGAACACTGAAGCTTTCTTT
TRBD1	few	TRBV24-1	TRBJ2-1	CATGQGYNEQFF	TGTGCCACCGGACAGGGTTACAATGAGCAGTTCTTC
TRBD2	few	TRBV7-3	TRBJ2-1	CASSSGLDGDEQFF	TGTGCCAGCAGCTCCGGACTAGATGGGGATGAGCAGTTCTTC
TRBD1	.	TRBV9	TRBJ2-6	CASSVNSRTGSGANVLTF	TGTGCCAGCAGCGTAAACAGTCGGACAGGGTCTGGGGCCAACGTCCTGACTTTC
.	few	TRBV14	TRBJ2-7	CASSPDQGTHEQYF	TGTGCCAGCAGCCCCGACCAAGGTACCCACGAGCAGTACTTC
TRBD1	few	TRBV7-9	TRBJ2-5	CASSFAGTAQETQYF	TGTGCCAGCAGCTTCGCCGGGACAGCCCAAGAGACCCAGTACTTC
TRBD1	.	TRBV20-1	TRBJ1-6	CSAQPTGVNYNSPLHF	TGCAGTGCTCAACCGACAGGGGTAAACTATAATTCACCCCTCCACTTT
TRBD1	.	TRBV24-1	TRBJ2-1	CATSDRTGRSNEQFF	TGTGCCACCAGTGATAGGACAGGGAGGTCCAATGAGCAGTTCTTC
TRBD2	few	TRBV7-2	TRBJ2-3	CASSREGVNTDTQYF	TGTGCCAGCAGCAGGGAGGGAGTAAACACAGATACGCAGTATTTT
.	.	TRBV6-2/TRBV6-3	TRBJ2-3	CASSYYRSNTDTQYF	TGTGCCAGCAGTTATTACAGGAGCAACACAGATACGCAGTATTTT
.	.	TRBV12-3/TRBV12-4	TRBJ1-5	CASSLSQVRGTQHF	TGTGCCAGCAGTTTATCGCAAGTCCGAGGGACCCAGCATTTT
TRBD1	.	TRBV20-1	TRBJ2-7	CSASTGQGSYEQYF	TGCAGTGCCTCAACGGGACAGGGCTCCTACGAGCAGTACTTC
TRBD1	.	TRBV27	TRBJ2-5	CASSQGQVTGTQYF	TGTGCCAGCAGTCAGGGACAGGTGACAGGGACCCAGTACTTC
.	.	TRBV21-1	TRBJ1-2	CASSSTGWGVNYGYTF	TGTGCCAGCAGCAGCACCGGATGGGGGGTGAACTATGGCTACACCTTC
TRBD1	.	TRBV9	TRBJ1-5	CASTQGASFGQPQHF	TGTGCCAGCACCCAGGGGGCCTCCTTTGGACAGCCCCAGCATTTT
.	few	TRBV30	TRBJ2-3	CAWSRNRVWADTQYF	TGTGCCTGGAGTCGAAACAGGGTTTGGGCAGATACGCAGTATTTT
.	.	TRBV4-3	TRBJ1-2	CASSQVQNSYGYTF	TGCGCCAGCAGCCAAGTTCAGAACAGCTATGGCTACACCTTC
TRBD2	.	TRBV9	TRBJ2-7	CASSVGPGLAGDYEQYF	TGTGCCAGCAGCGTAGGGCCCGGACTAGCGGGAGACTACGAGCAGTACTTC
.	many	TRBV2	TRBJ1-2	CASSRGYGYTF	TGTGCCAGCTCTAGGGGGTATGGCTACACCTTC
.	.	TRBV12-3/TRBV12-4	TRBJ1-5	CASSRGAPNQPQHF	TGTGCCAGCAGTAGAGGGGCCCCCAATCAGCCCCAGCATTTT
.	many	TRBV3-1	TRBJ2-5	CASSQGTQETQYF	TGTGCCAGCAGCCAGGGGACCCAAGAGACCCAGTACTTC
.	many	TRBV5-5	TRBJ2-3	CASSLKQPTIDTQYF	TGTGCCAGCAGCCTGAAGCAGCCTACCATCGATACGCAGTATTTT